These T cell receptor beta chains were read from a single sample in a study of shared clonotypes between healthy human individuals. Generated by immunoSEQ multiplex PCR, the TCRdb table keeps only in-frame clones and is missing some. Here the sample spans 2 million to 3 million clones, more than 85% being singletons. The specimen was naive CD4+ T cells from PBMCs. The receptors derive from a man between 18 and 35 years old in good health. Some clones in this sample may be carry-over from other donors' samples. Both conserved end residues are part of each CDR3. A D gene is named only where the DNA matches it firmly. Only some rows state a clone size, as once, few, many or a class for expanded clones.

TRBJ1-3 | . | TRBV7-8 | . | CASSFAERAENTIYF | TGTGCCAGCAGCTTTGCCGAGAGGGCGGAAAACACCATATATTTT
TRBJ2-2 | . | TRBV5-1 | . | CASSLSQTNTGELFF | TGCGCCAGCAGCTTGTCACAGACGAACACCGGGGAGCTGTTTTTT
TRBJ2-1 | . | TRBV4-2 | TRBD2 | CASSQTSGRYNEQFF | TGTGCCAGCAGCCAAACTAGCGGGAGGTACAATGAGCAGTTCTTC
TRBJ2-3 | . | TRBV30 | . | CAWGLTSLGTDTQYF | TGTGCCTGGGGGCTTACTAGCTTAGGGACAGATACGCAGTATTTT
TRBJ2-3 | . | TRBV5-6 | . | CASSLFTDTQYF | TGTGCCAGCAGCCTATTCACAGATACGCAGTATTTT
TRBJ2-7 | . | TRBV5-1 | TRBD1 | CASSVDRGHYEQYF | TGCGCCAGCAGCGTAGACAGGGGTCACTACGAGCAGTACTTC
TRBJ2-7 | . | TRBV28 | . | CASSSGSTGIYEQYF | TGTGCCAGCAGTTCAGGTTCTACAGGGATTTACGAGCAGTACTTC
TRBJ1-4 | . | TRBV28 | . | CASNTAEKLFF | TGTGCCAGCAACACCGCGGAAAAACTGTTTTTT
TRBJ1-1 | few | TRBV19 | . | CASSTRILNTEAFF | TGTGCCAGTAGCACCAGAATCTTGAACACTGAAGCTTTCTTT
TRBJ2-2 | . | TRBV6-1 | . | CASSEGAKNTGELFF | TGTGCCAGCAGTGAAGGGGCAAAGAACACCGGGGAGCTGTTTTTT
TRBJ2-2 | . | TRBV19 | . | CASSPIGSGELFF | TGTGCCAGTAGCCCCATCGGGTCCGGGGAGCTGTTTTTT
TRBJ2-7 | . | TRBV30 | . | CAWSGSGSAYEQYF | TGTGCCTGGAGTGGGAGCGGGTCCGCCTACGAGCAGTACTTC
TRBJ2-3 | . | TRBV7-2 | . | CASSQQPGSAGDTQYF | TGTGCCAGCAGTCAACAGCCGGGGTCAGCGGGAGATACGCAGTATTTT
TRBJ2-1 | . | TRBV28 | TRBD2 | CASSVWAGGQNEQFF | TGTGCCAGCAGTGTATGGGCGGGAGGTCAAAATGAGCAGTTCTTC
TRBJ2-7 | . | TRBV5-1 | . | CASSLSWDVEQYF | TGCGCCAGCAGCTTATCCTGGGATGTCGAGCAGTACTTC
TRBJ2-1 | . | TRBV19 | . | CASSSPGVSYNEQFF | TGTGCCAGTAGTTCACCGGGAGTCTCCTACAATGAGCAGTTCTTC
TRBJ2-1 | . | TRBV4-1 | TRBD2 | CASSPPAGGTNEQFF | TGCGCCAGCAGCCCCCCGGCGGGAGGCACCAATGAGCAGTTCTTC
TRBJ1-5 | . | TRBV5-4 | . | CASSPGLDNQPQHF | TGTGCCAGCAGCCCAGGTTTAGACAATCAGCCCCAGCATTTT
TRBJ1-2 | . | TRBV27 | TRBD1 | CASTRTGALYGYTF | TGTGCCAGCACCAGGACAGGGGCCCTCTATGGCTACACCTTC
TRBJ1-6 | once | TRBV11-2 | . | CASSLEWDVSSPLHF | TGTGCCAGCAGCTTAGAATGGGACGTCAGTTCACCCCTCCACTTT
TRBJ2-7 | . | TRBV4-2 | TRBD1 | CASSQKNRGPLSYEQYF | TGTGCCAGCAGCCAAAAAAACAGGGGACCTCTCTCCTACGAGCAGTACTTC
TRBJ1-2 | . | TRBV11-2 | TRBD1 | CASSLLGTGGYGYTF | TGTGCCAGCAGCCTCCTAGGGACAGGGGGCTATGGCTACACCTTC
TRBJ2-1 | . | TRBV18 | TRBD1 | CASSPQVTGAYNEQFF | TGTGCCAGCTCACCACAGGTGACAGGGGCTTACAATGAGCAGTTCTTC
TRBJ2-1 | . | TRBV5-1 | . | CASSLSLAAYNEQFF | TGCGCCAGCAGCTTGAGCTTAGCGGCCTACAATGAGCAGTTCTTC
TRBJ2-7 | . | TRBV27 | TRBD2 | CASRRGLPTYEQYF | TGTGCCAGCAGGAGGGGACTACCGACCTACGAGCAGTACTTC
TRBJ1-2 | once | TRBV28 | . | CASSLSGDKYGYTF | TGTGCCAGCAGTTTATCGGGGGACAAATATGGCTACACCTTC
TRBJ1-4 | . | TRBV18 | . | CASSPGQNIEKLFF | TGTGCCAGCTCCCCCGGACAGAACATTGAAAAACTGTTTTTT
TRBJ1-1 | . | TRBV18 | . | CASSPPEGRNTEAFF | TGTGCCAGCTCACCACCGGAGGGCCGGAACACTGAAGCTTTCTTT
TRBJ2-5 | . | TRBV4-1 | . | CASRGDTQETQYF | TGCGCCAGCAGAGGGGACACCCAAGAGACCCAGTACTTC
TRBJ2-3 | once | TRBV9 | TRBD2 | CASSATGLAGADTQYF | TGTGCCAGCAGCGCCACGGGACTAGCGGGAGCAGATACGCAGTATTTT
TRBJ2-1 | . | TRBV5-1 | . | CASSLEPGDEQFF | TGCGCCAGCAGCTTGGAACCAGGAGATGAGCAGTTCTTC
TRBJ2-7 | . | TRBV28 | . | CASSPIPGAYEQYF | TGTGCCAGCAGTCCTATACCGGGGGCCTACGAGCAGTACTTC
TRBJ2-7 | . | TRBV28 | . | CASSGGLVYEQYF | TGTGCCAGCAGCGGGGGACTGGTCTACGAGCAGTACTTC
TRBJ2-5 | . | TRBV30 | . | CAWSPGGARETQYF | TGTGCCTGGTCTCCCGGCGGGGCGAGAGAGACCCAGTACTTC
TRBJ2-7 | . | TRBV6-6 | TRBD2 | CASTGGTRSEQYF | TGTGCTTCAACCGGAGGGACTAGGTCCGAGCAGTACTTC
TRBJ2-5 | . | TRBV7-6 | . | CASSLMQRQETQYF | TGTGCCAGCAGCTTAATGCAGCGTCAAGAGACCCAGTACTTC
TRBJ1-5 | . | TRBV4-2 | . | CASSQEGGFSNQPQHF | TGTGCCAGCAGCCAAGAGGGGGGGTTTAGCAATCAGCCCCAGCATTTT
TRBJ2-3 | once | TRBV7-3 | . | CASSPGRSTDTQYF | TGTGCCAGCAGCCCTGGTCGTAGCACAGATACGCAGTATTTT
TRBJ1-5 | . | TRBV28 | TRBD1 | CASSSGQAGDQPQHF | TGTGCCAGCAGTTCGGGACAGGCGGGCGATCAGCCCCAGCATTTT
TRBJ1-5 | . | TRBV28 | . | CASTRPHSNQPQHF | TGTGCCAGCACCCGGCCACATAGCAATCAGCCCCAGCATTTT
TRBJ1-4 | . | TRBV2 | . | CASTGGTRGEKLFF | TGTGCCAGCACTGGGGGGACGCGTGGCGAAAAACTGTTTTTT
TRBJ1-3 | . | TRBV7-9 | . | CASRPDRTPSSGNTIYF | TGTGCCAGCAGACCAGACAGAACCCCCTCCTCTGGAAACACCATATATTTT
TRBJ2-1 | . | TRBV18 | . | CASSPVGSSYNEQFF | TGTGCCAGCTCACCAGTCGGGAGCTCCTACAATGAGCAGTTCTTC
TRBJ2-1 | . | TRBV6-1 | TRBD2 | CANGPGGNNEQFF | TGTGCCAACGGGCCGGGAGGCAACAATGAGCAGTTCTTC
TRBJ2-7 | . | TRBV29-1 | . | CSVCWYGGAYEQYF | TGCAGCGTTTGTTGGTATGGGGGTGCCTACGAGCAGTACTTC
TRBJ2-4 | once | TRBV10-3 | TRBD2 | CATGTTQNIQYF | TGTGCCACCGGGACTACTCAAAACATTCAGTACTTC
TRBJ2-7 | . | TRBV7-2 | . | CASSLGGTYEQYF | TGTGCCAGCAGCTTAGGAGGGACCTACGAGCAGTACTTC